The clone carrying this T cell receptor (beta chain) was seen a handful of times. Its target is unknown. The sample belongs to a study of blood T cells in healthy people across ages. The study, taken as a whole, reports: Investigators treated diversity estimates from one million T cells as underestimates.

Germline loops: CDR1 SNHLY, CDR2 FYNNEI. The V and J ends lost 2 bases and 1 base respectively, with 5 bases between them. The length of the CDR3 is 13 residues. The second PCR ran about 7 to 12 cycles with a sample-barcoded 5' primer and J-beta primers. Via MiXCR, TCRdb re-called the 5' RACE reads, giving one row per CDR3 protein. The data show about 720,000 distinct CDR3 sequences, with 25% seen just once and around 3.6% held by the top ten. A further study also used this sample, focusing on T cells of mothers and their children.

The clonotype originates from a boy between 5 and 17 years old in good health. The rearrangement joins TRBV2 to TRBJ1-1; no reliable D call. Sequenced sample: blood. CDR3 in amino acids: CASSEFRNTEAFF. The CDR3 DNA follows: TGTGCCAGCAGTGAATTTAGGAACACTGAAGCTTTCTTT.